The following is a T cell receptor (beta chain) sequence with its context. This sample is drawn from a study of OX40 agonist ivuxolimab in advanced cancers. Repertoires were generated with immunoSEQ multiplex PCR, while TCRdb's copy carries only in-frame clones and drops some. This sample has around 55,000 clones, with 86% found just once. V was cut by 3 bases and J by 7 bases, with 10 bases left in between. CDR3 length equals 13 residues. Germline CDR1 reads LNHDA; CDR2 reads SQIVND (reference sequence). This chain uses TRBV19 with TRBJ2-4; no reliable D call. The sequence was obtained from an adult with an advanced solid tumor such as melanoma, head and neck, liver or kidney cancer. This specimen was CD4+ or CD8+ T cells sorted from blood, taken in a trial of the OX40 agonist ivuxolimab. The CDR3 bases are TGTGCCAGTAGTATGTGGGCGGAGAACATTCAGTACTTC. It encodes CASSMWAENIQYF.